This T cell receptor beta chain was sequenced during a study of metastatic and nonmetastatic thyroid tumors. Study overall: The authors compared repertoires across blood and tumor or nodule tissue from malignant and benign thyroid patients.

Notes on the study in general: TCR beta diversity was reportedly significantly higher in malignant thyroid tumors than benign nodules, in blood and tumor.

Not a single patient had been given any form of treatment at any point before undergoing thyroid surgery. About this clone itself: Its antigen remains unidentified.

Germline V gives CDR1 DFQATT, CDR2 SNEGSKA (reference sequence). The CDR3 length is 14 residues. J lost 7 bases, V lost 1 base, and 6 bases had no gene match. TCRdb reprocessed the PCR reads via MiXCR. Of 25,000 to 35,000 clones detected, less than 30% appear once; the ten largest clones hold about 15%. The sequencing sample was made of blood. The V call is TRBV20-1, the J call TRBJ1-2; 10 positions match TRBD1. The sequence was obtained from a female donor with papillary thyroid cancer or a benign thyroid nodule (not recorded which). Some clones in this sample may be carry-over from other donors' samples. In DNA form, the CDR3 reads TGCAGTGCTAGAGCCCTTGGACAGGGGGGTGGCTACACCTTC. It specifies CSARALGQGGGYTF.